Below, 9 T cell receptor beta chains from the same sample are listed, as sequenced in a study of shared clonotypes between healthy human individuals. The data were produced by immunoSEQ multiplex PCR, yet TCRdb's version contains in-frame clones alone and is incomplete. Here the sample spans 100,000 to 120,000 clones, roughly 70% being singletons. Sequencing input: memory CD8+ T cells sorted from blood. Subset reported: CD45RO+ cells pooled with CCR7-negative TemRA cells. The receptors shown here come from a woman under 40 in good health.

This clone was observed a single time. The rearrangement joins TRBV7-6 to TRBJ2-2; D is perhaps TRBD2 (6 bases). The germline V gene has CDR1 SGHVS and CDR2 FNYEAQ. Trimming left V 5 bases short and J 5 bases short, with 9 bases between. The CDR3 consists of 13 residues. CDR3 in amino acids: CASSPGDTGELFF. DNA of the CDR3: TGTGCCAGCAGCCCGGGGGATACCGGGGAGCTGTTTTTT.

This chain uses TRBV6-6 with TRBJ2-3, with a possible D match to TRBD1 (6 bases). This CDR3 contains 13 residues. V gave up 8 bases and J gave up 1 base, with 10 bases separating them. Germline V gene data show CDR1 as MNHNY and CDR2 as SVGAGI (reference sequence). CDR3 region: CASQGLGTDTQYF. In nucleotides, the CDR3 is TGTGCCAGCCAGGGGCTAGGCACAGATACGCAGTATTTT.

The gene calls are TRBV5-6 and TRBJ2-7; D not certain. V was clipped by 0 bases and J by 5 bases, with 9 bases between them. The CDR3 consists of 13 residues. CDR1 and CDR2 from the germline V gene are SGHDT and YYEEEE. CDR3 loop: CASSLDVIHEQYF. The CDR3 DNA sequence: TGTGCCAGCAGCTTGGATGTTATCCACGAGCAGTACTTC.

This chain links TRBV7-8 with TRBJ2-7; D gene uncertain. Trimming took 7 bases from V and 1 from J, leaving 5 bases between them. The CDR3 consists of 11 residues. Germline V lookup: CDR1 SGHVS, CDR2 FQNEAQ. The chain's CDR3 is CASKGSYEQYF. The CDR3 nucleotides are TGTGCCAGCAAAGGGTCCTACGAGCAGTACTTC.

V is TRBV4-1 and J is TRBJ1-1, with D unresolved. Per germline, CDR1 MGHRA and CDR2 YSYEKL. V lost 4 bases and J lost 1, with 13 bases in between. The CDR3 covers 15 residues. The CDR3 here is CASSPSFGQNTEAFF. In DNA form, the CDR3 reads TGCGCCAGCAGCCCGTCTTTTGGGCAGAACACTGAAGCTTTCTTT.

V usage is TRBV19 and J usage is TRBJ2-2, with D unclear. Germline assignment: CDR1 LNHDA and CDR2 SQIVND (reference sequence). The length of the CDR3 is 12 residues. V lost 7 bases and J lost 1, with 4 bases in between. CDR3 in DNA: TGTGCCAGTAAAGAGAACACCGGGGAGCTGTTTTTT. Its protein is CASKENTGELFF.

This clone was seen only a few times. Other DNA sequences in the same sample also yield this CDR3. The V gene is TRBV2, the J gene TRBJ1-1; D ambiguous. The length of the CDR3 is 10 residues. The V and J ends lost 4 bases and 8 bases respectively, with 5 bases between them. Per the germline V gene, CDR1 is SNHLY and CDR2 is FYNNEI. The CDR3 region is CASSVGEAFF. The CDR3 coding sequence is TGTGCCAGCAGTGTAGGAGAAGCTTTCTTT.

This chain uses TRBV6-6 with TRBJ2-1, with D tentatively TRBD1 (5 bases). V was trimmed by 7 bases and J by 9 bases, leaving 13 bases between them. The CDR3 is made up of 12 amino acids. CDR1 is MNHNY, CDR2 SVGAGI, per germline (reference sequence). CDR3 coding DNA: TGTGCCAGCAAGGGGCTGGGGATTGAGCAGTTCTTC. Its protein is CASKGLGIEQFF.

The rearrangement links TRBV23-1 to TRBJ1-1; D is uncertain. TRBV23-1 is noted as an ORF with a role that remains uncertain. Trimming stripped 1 base from V and 4 bases from J, with 16 bases between. The CDR3 length is 16 residues. The CDR3: CASSQYDRLVGTEAFF. In DNA form, the CDR3 reads TGCGCCAGCAGTCAATACGATCGACTCGTCGGCACTGAAGCTTTCTTT.